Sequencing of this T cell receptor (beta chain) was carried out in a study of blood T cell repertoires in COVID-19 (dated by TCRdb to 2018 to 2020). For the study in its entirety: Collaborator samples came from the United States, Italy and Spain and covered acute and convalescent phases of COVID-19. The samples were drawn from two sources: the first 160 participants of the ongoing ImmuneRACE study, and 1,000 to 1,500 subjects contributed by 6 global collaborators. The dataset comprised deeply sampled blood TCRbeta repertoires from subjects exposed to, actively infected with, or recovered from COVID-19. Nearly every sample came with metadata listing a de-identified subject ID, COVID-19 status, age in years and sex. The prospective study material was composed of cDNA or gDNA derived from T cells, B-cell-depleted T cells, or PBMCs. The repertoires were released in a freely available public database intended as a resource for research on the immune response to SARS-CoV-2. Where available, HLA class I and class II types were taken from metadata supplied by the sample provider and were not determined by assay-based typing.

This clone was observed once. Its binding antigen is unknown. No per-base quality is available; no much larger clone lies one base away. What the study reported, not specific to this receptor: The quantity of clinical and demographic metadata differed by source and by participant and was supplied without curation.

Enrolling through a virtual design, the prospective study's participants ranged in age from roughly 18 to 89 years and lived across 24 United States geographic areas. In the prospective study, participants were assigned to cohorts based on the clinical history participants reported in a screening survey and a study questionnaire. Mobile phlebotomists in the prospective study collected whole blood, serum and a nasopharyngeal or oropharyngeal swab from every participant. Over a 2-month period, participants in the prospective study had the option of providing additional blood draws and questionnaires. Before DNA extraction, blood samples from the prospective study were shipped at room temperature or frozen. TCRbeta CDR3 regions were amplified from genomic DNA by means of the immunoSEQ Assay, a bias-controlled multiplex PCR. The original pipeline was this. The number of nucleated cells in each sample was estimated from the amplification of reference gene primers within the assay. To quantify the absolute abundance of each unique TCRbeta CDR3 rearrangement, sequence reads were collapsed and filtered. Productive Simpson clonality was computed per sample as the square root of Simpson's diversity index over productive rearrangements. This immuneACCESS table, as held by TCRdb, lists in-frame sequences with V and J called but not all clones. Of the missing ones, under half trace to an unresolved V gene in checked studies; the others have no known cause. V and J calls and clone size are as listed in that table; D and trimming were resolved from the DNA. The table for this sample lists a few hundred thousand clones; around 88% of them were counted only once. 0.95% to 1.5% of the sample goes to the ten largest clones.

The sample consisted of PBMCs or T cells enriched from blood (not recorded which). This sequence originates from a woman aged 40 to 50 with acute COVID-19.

In nucleotide form, the sequence is TGTGCCAGCAGAATAGACAGGAGCTATGGCTACACCTTC. This is translated as CASRIDRSYGYTF. The sequence is built from TRBV28 and TRBJ1-2; a tentative D match to TRBD1 spans 6 bases. The CDR3 sequence holds 13 residues, the cysteine and phenylalanine included. Only CDR3 DNA is held: 39 bases, read in frame from base 1. The V and J ends are trimmed by 6 bases and 4 bases, leaving 12 bases between them. CDR1 and CDR2 are drawn from the germline V gene: MDHEN, SYDVKM.